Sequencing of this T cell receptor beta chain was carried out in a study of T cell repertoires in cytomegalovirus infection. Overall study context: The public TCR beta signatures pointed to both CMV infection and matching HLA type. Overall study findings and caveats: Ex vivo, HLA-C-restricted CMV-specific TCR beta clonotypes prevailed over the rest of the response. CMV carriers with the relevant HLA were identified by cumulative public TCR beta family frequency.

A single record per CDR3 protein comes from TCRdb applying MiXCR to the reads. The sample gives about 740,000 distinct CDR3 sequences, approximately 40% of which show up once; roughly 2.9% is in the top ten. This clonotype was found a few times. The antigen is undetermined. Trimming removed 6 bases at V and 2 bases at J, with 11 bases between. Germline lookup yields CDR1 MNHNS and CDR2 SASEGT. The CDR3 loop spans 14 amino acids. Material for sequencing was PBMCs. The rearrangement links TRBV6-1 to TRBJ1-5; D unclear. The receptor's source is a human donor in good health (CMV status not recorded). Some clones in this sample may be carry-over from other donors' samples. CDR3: CASRVTDGNQPQHF. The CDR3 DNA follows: TGTGCCAGCAGGGTCACAGATGGCAATCAGCCCCAGCATTTT.